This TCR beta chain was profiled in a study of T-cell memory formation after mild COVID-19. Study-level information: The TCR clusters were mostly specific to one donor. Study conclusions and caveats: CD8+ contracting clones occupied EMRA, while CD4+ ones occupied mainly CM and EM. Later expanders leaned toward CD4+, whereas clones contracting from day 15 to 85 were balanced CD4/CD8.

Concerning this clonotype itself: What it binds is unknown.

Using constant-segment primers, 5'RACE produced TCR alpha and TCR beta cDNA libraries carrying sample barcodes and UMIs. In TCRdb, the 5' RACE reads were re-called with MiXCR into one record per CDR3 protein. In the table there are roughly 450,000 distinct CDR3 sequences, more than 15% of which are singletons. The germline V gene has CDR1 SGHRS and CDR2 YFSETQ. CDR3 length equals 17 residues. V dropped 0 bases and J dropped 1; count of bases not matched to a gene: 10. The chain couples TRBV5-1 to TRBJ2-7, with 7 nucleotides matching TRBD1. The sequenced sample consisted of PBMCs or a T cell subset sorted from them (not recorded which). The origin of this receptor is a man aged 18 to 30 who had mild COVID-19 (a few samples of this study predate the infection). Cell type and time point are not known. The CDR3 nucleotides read TGCGCCAGCAGCTTGGTTCGTTTTAGGGACAGTTCCTACGAGCAGTACTTC. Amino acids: CASSLVRFRDSSYEQYF.